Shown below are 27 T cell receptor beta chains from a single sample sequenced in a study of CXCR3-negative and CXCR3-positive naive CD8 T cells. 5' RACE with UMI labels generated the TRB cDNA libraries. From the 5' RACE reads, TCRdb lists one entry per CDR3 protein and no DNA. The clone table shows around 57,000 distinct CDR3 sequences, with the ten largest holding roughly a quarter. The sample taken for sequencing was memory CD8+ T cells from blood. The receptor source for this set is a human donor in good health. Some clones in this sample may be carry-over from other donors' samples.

The CDR3 spells CSATHSGTGSQPQHF. The V call is TRBV20-1, the J call TRBJ1-5; the D call of TRBD1 rests on TCRdb alone, since no DNA is present to check it. Germline V gene data show CDR1 as DFQATT and CDR2 as SNEGSKA (reference sequence). CDR3 length equals 15 residues.

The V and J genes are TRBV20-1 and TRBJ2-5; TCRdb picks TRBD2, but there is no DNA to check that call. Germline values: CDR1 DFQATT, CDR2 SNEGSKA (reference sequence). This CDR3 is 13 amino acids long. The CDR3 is CSARGLAEETQYF.

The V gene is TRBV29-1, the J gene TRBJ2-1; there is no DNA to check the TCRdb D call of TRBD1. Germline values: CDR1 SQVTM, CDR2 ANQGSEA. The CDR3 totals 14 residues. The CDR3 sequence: CSVEIWVRGNEQFF.

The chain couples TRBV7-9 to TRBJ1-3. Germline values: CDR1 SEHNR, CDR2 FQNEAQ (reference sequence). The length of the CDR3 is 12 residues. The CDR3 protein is CASSSHMNTIYF.

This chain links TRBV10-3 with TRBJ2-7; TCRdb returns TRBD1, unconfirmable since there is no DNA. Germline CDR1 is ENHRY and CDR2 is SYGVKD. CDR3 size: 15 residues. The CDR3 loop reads CAISESRDRSYEQYF.

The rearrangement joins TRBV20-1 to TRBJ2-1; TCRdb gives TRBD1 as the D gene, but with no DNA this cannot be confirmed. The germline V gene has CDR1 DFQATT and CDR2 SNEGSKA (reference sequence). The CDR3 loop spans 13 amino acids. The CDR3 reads CSAKGDSEDEQFF.

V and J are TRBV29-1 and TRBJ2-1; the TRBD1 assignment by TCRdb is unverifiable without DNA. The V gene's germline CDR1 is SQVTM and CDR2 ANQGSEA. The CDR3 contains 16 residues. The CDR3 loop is CSVPRPLLGSYNEQFF.

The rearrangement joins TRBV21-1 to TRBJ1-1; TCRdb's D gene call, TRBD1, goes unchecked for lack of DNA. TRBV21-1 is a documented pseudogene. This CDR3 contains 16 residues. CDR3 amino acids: CASSKKWGPRNTEAFF.

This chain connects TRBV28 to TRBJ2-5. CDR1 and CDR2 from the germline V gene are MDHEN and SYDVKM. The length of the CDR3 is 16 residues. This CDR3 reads CASSSLGSLDHETQYF.

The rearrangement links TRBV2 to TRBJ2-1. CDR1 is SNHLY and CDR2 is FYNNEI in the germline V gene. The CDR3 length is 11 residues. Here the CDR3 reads CASSEGNEQFF.

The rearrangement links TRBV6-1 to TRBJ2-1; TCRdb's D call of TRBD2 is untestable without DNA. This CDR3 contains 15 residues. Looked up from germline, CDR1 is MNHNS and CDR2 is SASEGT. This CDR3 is CASSEIGSGGNEQFF.

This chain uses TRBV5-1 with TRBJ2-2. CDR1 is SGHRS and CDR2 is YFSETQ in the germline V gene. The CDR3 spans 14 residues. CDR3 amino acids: CASSLARNTGELFF.

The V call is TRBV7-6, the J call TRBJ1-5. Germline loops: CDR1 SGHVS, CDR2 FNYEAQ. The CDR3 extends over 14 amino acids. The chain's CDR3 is CASSLAAGRQPQHF.

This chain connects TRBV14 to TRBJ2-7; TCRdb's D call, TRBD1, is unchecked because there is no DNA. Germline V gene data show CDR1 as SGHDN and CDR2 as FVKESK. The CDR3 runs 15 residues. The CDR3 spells CASSPRLEGGNEQYF.

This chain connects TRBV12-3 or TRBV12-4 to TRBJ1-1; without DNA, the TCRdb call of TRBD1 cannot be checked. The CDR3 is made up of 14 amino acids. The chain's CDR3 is CASRHRGSGTEAFF.

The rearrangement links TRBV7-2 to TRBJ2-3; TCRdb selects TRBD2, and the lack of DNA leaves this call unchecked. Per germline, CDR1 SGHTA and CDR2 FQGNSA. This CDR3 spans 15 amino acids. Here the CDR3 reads CAGSSTSGDTDTQYF.

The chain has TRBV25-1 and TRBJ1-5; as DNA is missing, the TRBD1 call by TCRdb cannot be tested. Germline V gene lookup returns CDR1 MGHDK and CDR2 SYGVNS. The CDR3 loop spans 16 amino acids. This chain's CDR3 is CASSGLTGGPNQPQHF.

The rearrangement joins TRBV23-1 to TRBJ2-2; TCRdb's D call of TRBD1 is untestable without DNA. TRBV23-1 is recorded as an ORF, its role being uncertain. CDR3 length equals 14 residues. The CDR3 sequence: CASSDRDVAGELFF.

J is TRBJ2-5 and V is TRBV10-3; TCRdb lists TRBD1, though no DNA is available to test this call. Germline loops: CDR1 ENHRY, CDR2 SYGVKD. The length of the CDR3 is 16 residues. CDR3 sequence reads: CAISENWQGERETQYF.

The CDR3 protein is CASSLEVGEKLFF. The chain carries TRBV7-6 and TRBJ1-4. Germline CDR1 SGHVS, CDR2 FNYEAQ. The CDR3 runs to 13 residues.

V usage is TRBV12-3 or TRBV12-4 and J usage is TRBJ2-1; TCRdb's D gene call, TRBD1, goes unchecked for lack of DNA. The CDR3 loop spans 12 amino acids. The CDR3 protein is CASTNTRGEQFF.

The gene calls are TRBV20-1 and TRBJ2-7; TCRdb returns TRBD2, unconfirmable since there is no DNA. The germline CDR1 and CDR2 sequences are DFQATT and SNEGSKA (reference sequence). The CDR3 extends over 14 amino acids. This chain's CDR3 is CSASSLAGAYEQYF.

The CDR3 is CAWSVALGPSAFF. The chain couples TRBV30 to TRBJ1-1. CDR3 length equals 13 residues. Germline V gene data show CDR1 as GTSNPN and CDR2 as SVGIG (reference sequence).

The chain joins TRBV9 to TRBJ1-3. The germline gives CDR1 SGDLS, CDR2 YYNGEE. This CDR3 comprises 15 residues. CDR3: CASSVENLSGNTIYF.

This CDR3 reads CASQGILDETQYF. The chain carries TRBV6-1 and TRBJ2-5. The germline CDR1 and CDR2 sequences are MNHNS and SASEGT. This CDR3 contains 13 residues.

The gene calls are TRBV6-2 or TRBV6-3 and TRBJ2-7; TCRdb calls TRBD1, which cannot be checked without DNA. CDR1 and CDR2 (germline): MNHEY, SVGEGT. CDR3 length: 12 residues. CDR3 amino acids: CASSGQAYEQYF.

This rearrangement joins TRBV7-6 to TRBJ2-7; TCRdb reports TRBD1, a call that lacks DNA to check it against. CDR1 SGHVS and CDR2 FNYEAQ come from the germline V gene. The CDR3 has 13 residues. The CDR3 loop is CASSLDPGSEQYF.